The 3 T cell receptor beta chains presented below share a single source sample, sequenced in a study of PD-1 blockade in mismatch repair-deficient tumors. Clones were sequenced by immunoSEQ multiplex PCR, and TCRdb holds only the in-frame ones, with some missing. The data hold approximately 120,000 clones, with roughly 86% observed a single time. The source was peripheral blood, collected 44 weeks after starting pembrolizumab. Source of these receptors: an adult with mismatch repair-deficient cancer.

The V call is TRBV7-9, the J call TRBJ2-5; 9 nucleotides line up with TRBD1. CDR3 length equals 14 residues. Germline-derived CDR1 and CDR2 are SEHNR and FQNEAQ (reference sequence). J was trimmed by 7 bases and V by 5 bases; bases with no gene match: 8. The CDR3 reads CASSLRQGVATQYF. CDR3 bases: TGTGCCAGCAGCCTCAGACAGGGGGTGGCGACCCAGTACTTC.

The chain recombines TRBV28 with TRBJ2-7, with 7 bases that match TRBD1. This CDR3 comprises 15 residues. With 2 bases clipped from V and 3 bases from J, the junction kept 7 bases outside the gene matches. CDR1 is MDHEN and CDR2 is SYDVKM in the germline V gene. Here the CDR3 DNA reads TGTGCCAGCAGTTTACGACAGGGAAGCATCTACGAGCAGTACTTC. Protein product: CASSLRQGSIYEQYF.

DNA for the CDR3: TGTGCCAGCAGCAGGGGGACGGGCGAGCAGTTCTTC. Translating gives CASSRGTGEQFF. The J gene is TRBJ2-1, the V gene TRBV6-5, with 7 bases matching TRBD1. V lost 6 bases, J lost 10 bases, and 6 bases stayed unmatched. Germline CDR1 reads MNHEY; CDR2 reads SVGAGI. This CDR3 has 12 residues.